The 16 T cell receptor beta chains listed next were all sequenced from one sample in a study of blood T cell repertoires in COVID-19. TCRdb's table, derived via immunoSEQ multiplex PCR, lists solely in-frame clones and lacks some. The table shows 150,000 to 200,000 clones, with roughly 75% occurring only once. Source material: peripheral blood. The receptor set was obtained from a man between 65 and 85 years old with active or convalescent COVID-19.

This clone was seen a handful of times. The CDR3 DNA is TGTGCCAGCAGCCTCGGGAGGGAAAACAATGAGCAGTTCTTC. Translation gives CASSLGRENNEQFF. This sequence joins TRBV3-1 (or the pseudogene TRBV3-2) and TRBJ2-1; the match to TRBD2 covers 8 bases. CDR3 length: 14 residues. CDR1 and CDR2 (germline): LGHDT, YNNKEL (reference sequence). With V trimmed by 4 bases and J by 5 bases, 4 bases remained unmatched.

The chain combines TRBV3-1 (or the pseudogene TRBV3-2) with TRBJ2-5, with no clear D. The CDR3 is 13 residues long. Germline values: CDR1 LGHDT, CDR2 YNNKEL (reference sequence). Trimming left V 3 bases short and J 1 base short, with 6 bases between. CDR3 bases: TGTGCCAGCAGCCAGGCTTTCCAAGAGACCCAGTACTTC. It translates to CASSQAFQETQYF.

V is TRBV10-1 and J is TRBJ1-1, with a tentative D call TRBD1 (5 bases). Trimming stripped 4 bases from V and 3 bases from J, with 9 bases between. In germline, CDR1 is WNHNN, CDR2 SYGVQD (reference sequence). The CDR3 contains 13 residues. The CDR3, as DNA: TGCGCCAGCAGTGCCCAGGGCTACACTGAAGCTTTCTTT. Residues: CASSAQGYTEAFF.

The chain uses TRBV5-1 and TRBJ1-3, with D tentatively TRBD1 (5 bases). This CDR3 has 20 residues. CDR1 SGHRS and CDR2 YFSETQ come from the germline V gene. The V end was cut by 4 bases, the J end by 0 bases, with 26 bases between. This CDR3 reads CASSPLEGTNFFFSGNTIYF. For the CDR3, the DNA is TGCGCCAGCAGCCCCTTGGAGGGGACCAACTTCTTTTTCTCTGGAAACACCATATATTTT.

The chain carries TRBV6-6 and TRBJ1-3; a possible D gene is TRBD1 (5 bases). The ends were cut back, 0 bases at V and 3 bases at J, with 9 bases in the middle. The length of the CDR3 is 15 residues. CDR1 is MNHNY and CDR2 is SVGAGI in the germline V gene (reference sequence). CDR3 DNA sequence: TGTGCCAGCAGTTACTCGGGTCAGGGTGGAAACACCATATATTTT. Translated, it gives CASSYSGQGGNTIYF.

Ten or more counts support this clone. The chain couples TRBV12-3 or TRBV12-4 to TRBJ1-1; D is uncertain. This CDR3 spans 12 amino acids. V lost 7 bases and J 2 bases, leaving 8 bases between the germline ends. This CDR3 reads CASNGVNTEAFF. CDR3 DNA: TGTGCCAGCAACGGAGTTAACACTGAAGCTTTCTTT.

The chain combines TRBV19 with TRBJ2-3; the match to TRBD1 covers 8 bases. The trim removed 0 bases at V and 2 bases at J, leaving 4 bases unmatched. Germline CDR1 reads LNHDA; CDR2 reads SQIVND (reference sequence). This CDR3 spans 16 amino acids. The CDR3 DNA reads as TGTGCCAGTAGTATAGATGACAGGGGATACACAGATACGCAGTATTTT. Amino acids: CASSIDDRGYTDTQYF.

The V call is TRBV19, the J call TRBJ1-1, with 7 positions matching TRBD1. CDR1 and CDR2 from the germline V gene are LNHDA and SQIVND (reference sequence). V dropped 6 bases and J dropped 0; count of bases not matched to a gene: 4. The CDR3 spans 14 residues. The CDR3 here is CASSPGQVNTEAFF. DNA for the CDR3: TGTGCCAGTAGCCCCGGACAGGTGAACACTGAAGCTTTCTTT.

The chain couples TRBV11-2 to TRBJ2-1; 9 positions match TRBD2. Germline assignment: CDR1 SGHAT and CDR2 FQNNGV. The CDR3 contains 15 residues. With V trimmed by 5 bases and J by 3 bases, 5 bases remained unmatched. Here the CDR3 reads CASSLSGSSYNEQFF. CDR3 bases: TGTGCCAGCAGCCTTAGCGGGAGTAGCTACAATGAGCAGTTCTTC.

The genes are TRBV6-6 and TRBJ1-2; 8 nucleotides match TRBD1. CDR3 length equals 12 residues. CDR1 MNHNY and CDR2 SVGAGI come from the germline V gene (reference sequence). The ends lost 8 bases at V and 4 bases at J; junction bases unmatched: 3. This CDR3 reads CASSTGGYGYTF. The CDR3 coding sequence is TGTGCCAGCTCCACAGGGGGCTATGGCTACACCTTC.

The J gene is TRBJ2-3, the V gene TRBV7-2; possible D gene TRBD2, 5 bases. The germline V gene has CDR1 SGHTA and CDR2 FQGNSA. V was pared by 1 base and J by 2 bases, with 10 bases between. There are 15 residues in the CDR3. The CDR3 sequence: CASSLGLPATDTQYF. The CDR3 DNA is TGTGCCAGCAGCTTAGGACTACCCGCCACAGATACGCAGTATTTT.

The genes are TRBV9 and TRBJ2-5, with 9 positions matching TRBD2. Germline V gene lookup returns CDR1 SGDLS and CDR2 YYNGEE. The CDR3 is made up of 19 amino acids. The V gene end was trimmed by 5 bases and the J gene end by 2 bases; junction bases not matched to a gene: 19. CDR3 nucleotide sequence: TGTGCCAGCAGGAGGGGAAAGACTCGCGGGGGGGCATGGCAAGAGACCCAGTACTTC. The encoded protein is CASRRGKTRGGAWQETQYF.

In its sample, this clone was seen a few times. V is TRBV29-1 and J is TRBJ1-1; 7 nucleotides match TRBD1. The CDR3 sequence is 15 residues long. V was clipped by 5 bases and J by 0 bases; unmatched bases: 9. Germline V gives CDR1 SQVTM, CDR2 ANQGSEA. CDR3 protein: CSVLPGQWMNTEAFF. The DNA of the CDR3 is TGCAGCGTTTTACCGGGACAGTGGATGAACACTGAAGCTTTCTTT.

This clone was seen only once. V and J are TRBV27 and TRBJ1-2, with a weak D call TRBD1 (5 bases). Germline CDR1 reads MNHEY; CDR2 reads SMNVEV (reference sequence). V was cut by 5 bases and J by 4 bases, with 8 bases left in between. CDR3 length: 12 residues. The CDR3 DNA is TGTGCCAGCAGTACCCAGGGCTATGGCTACACCTTC. Translated, it gives CASSTQGYGYTF.

V usage is TRBV30 and J usage is TRBJ1-2; D is unclear. The germline CDR1 and CDR2 sequences are GTSNPN and SVGIG (reference sequence). The V end lost 0 bases, the J end lost 5 bases, and 7 bases lay between the germline ends. The CDR3 is 12 residues long. The CDR3 bases are TGTGCCTGGAGTGTACAGCAATATGGCTACACCTTC. This sequence encodes CAWSVQQYGYTF.

This sequence joins TRBV30 and TRBJ2-1, with TRBD2 matching over 10 bases. Germline V CDR1 and CDR2: GTSNPN, SVGIG (reference sequence). Trimming took 3 bases from V and 6 from J; bases not matched to a gene: 5. The CDR3 runs to 14 residues. The CDR3 DNA follows: TGTGCCTGGAGGACTAGCGGGTTTTCCAATGAGCAGTTCTTC. This translates into CAWRTSGFSNEQFF.